This T cell receptor (beta chain) was recovered during a study of blood T cell repertoires in COVID-19. Looking at the study overall: PBMCs, B-cell-depleted T cells, or T cells were the source of the cDNA or gDNA that made up the material.

This clone was counted once. Germline CDR1 reads SGHTA; CDR2 reads FQGNSA. The CDR3 has 14 residues. The V end was cut by 3 bases, the J end by 1 base, with 6 bases between. The method was immunoSEQ multiplex PCR; TCRdb's version includes in-frame clones alone and lacks a portion of them. The data show about 120,000 clones, less than 90% seen once. Material: peripheral blood. The sequence was collected from a man older than 75 with active or convalescent COVID-19. This chain connects TRBV7-2 to TRBJ2-2, with unresolved D. Here the CDR3 reads CASSFGRNTGELFF. The CDR3 nucleotides are TGTGCCAGCAGCTTTGGGCGGAACACCGGGGAGCTGTTTTTT.